The rows below give T cell receptor beta chains drawn from one sample of a study of cytomegalovirus exposure and HLA in healthy donors. The protocol was immunoSEQ multiplex PCR, while the TCRdb copy is restricted to in-frame clones and leaves out a portion. The repertoire consists of 220,000 or so clones, with approximately 82% occurring once and the leading ten covering 3% to 4%. The sample comprised PBMCs. These receptor sequences come from a male donor in good health and CMV-seronegative. CDR3s include the opening cysteine and the closing phenylalanine or tryptophan. Each record gives: J gene, D gene, V gene, clone size, CDR3 DNA, CDR3 protein. D genes are given only for firm matches. Size is omitted from some rows. Given values are once, few, many or a class for expanded clones.

TRBJ1-1	.	TRBV6-1	.	TGTGCCAGCATGTTTGGAGGCGCTGAAGCTTTCTTT	CASMFGGAEAFF
TRBJ2-7	TRBD2	TRBV13	.	TGTGCCAGCGAGGCTAGCGGGAGAGGCGAGCAGTACTTC	CASEASGRGEQYF
TRBJ2-7	.	TRBV18	.	TGTGCCAGCTCACCACCGCAGGGCAAAAGCTCCTACGAGCAGTACTTC	CASSPPQGKSSYEQYF
TRBJ2-3	TRBD2	TRBV18	.	TGTGCCAGCTCACCGAAGAAAGCGGGAGTTAATACGCAGTATTTT	CASSPKKAGVNTQYF
TRBJ2-5	.	TRBV19	.	TGTGCCAGTAGTATAGGTAACAGCCAAGAGACCCAGTACTTC	CASSIGNSQETQYF
TRBJ2-5	.	TRBV7-8	.	TGTGCCAGCAGCTCCGACAGTGGAGAGACCCAGTACTTC	CASSSDSGETQYF
TRBJ1-2	.	TRBV19	.	TGTGCCAGTAGTACCCTGAGGAGAGGGCGCAACTATGGCTACACCTTC	CASSTLRRGRNYGYTF
TRBJ2-1	TRBD1	TRBV18	.	TGTGCCAGCTCACCTACAGGGGGCCCCTACAATGAGCAGTTCTTC	CASSPTGGPYNEQFF
TRBJ1-6	.	TRBV5-1	.	TGCGCCAGCAGCTTTCCGAATTCACCCCTCCACTTT	CASSFPNSPLHF
TRBJ2-3	TRBD2	TRBV2	.	TGTGCCAGCAGTGAAAGGATACTAGCGGGAGTCGGGAGCACAGATACGCAGTATTTT	CASSERILAGVGSTDTQYF
TRBJ2-5	TRBD1	TRBV6-5	.	TGTGCCAGCACCATGAACAGGGGACGAGAGACCCAGTACTTC	CASTMNRGRETQYF
TRBJ1-1	.	TRBV7-9	once	TGTTCCAGCAGCTTAGGGGCCGGGGGGCGGGGGAACACTGAAGCTTTCTTT	CSSSLGAGGRGNTEAFF
TRBJ1-2	TRBD1	TRBV5-1	.	TGCGCCAGCAGCTCCTGGACAGGGGGGAACTATGGCTACACCTTC	CASSSWTGGNYGYTF
TRBJ2-3	.	TRBV7-9	.	TGTGCCAGCAGCCCAGGGGGGAAACGGCCCACAGATACGCAGTATTTT	CASSPGGKRPTDTQYF
TRBJ2-5	.	TRBV29-1	.	TGCAGCGTTGACTTCCAGCAAGAGACCCAGTACTTC	CSVDFQQETQYF
TRBJ2-7	.	TRBV11-2	.	TGTGCCAGCAGCATGGGCCATAGCTCCTACGAGCAGTACTTC	CASSMGHSSYEQYF
TRBJ2-4	.	TRBV1	once	TGCACCAGCAGCCAAGATGGCGGGGTAGCCAAAAACATTCAGTACTTC	CTSSQDGGVAKNIQYF
TRBJ2-5	TRBD2	TRBV14	.	TGTGCCAGCAGCCAATTACTAGGACTAGCGCCAGAGACCCAGTACTTC	CASSQLLGLAPETQYF
TRBJ1-6	TRBD1	TRBV4-2	many	TGTGCCAGCAGCCAACTGACAGGGACAAGCGGCAATTCACCCCTCCACTTT	CASSQLTGTSGNSPLHF
TRBJ1-6	.	TRBV11-2	.	TGTGCCAGCAGCTTAGGGGTGACGGGTTTGTCACCCCTCCACTTT	CASSLGVTGLSPLHF
TRBJ2-7	TRBD2	TRBV9	.	TGTGCCAGCAGCCCCGGGACTAGCCGGGCCGAGCAGTACTTC	CASSPGTSRAEQYF
TRBJ2-2	.	TRBV6-1	.	TGTGCCAGCAGGACTAGTCTGTTTGGCACCGGGGAGCTGTTTTTT	CASRTSLFGTGELFF
TRBJ1-3	.	TRBV7-9	.	TGTTCCAGCAGCCCACCGGGACTCGGATCTGGAAACACCATATATTTT	CSSSPPGLGSGNTIYF
TRBJ2-4	.	TRBV21-1	once	TGTGCCAGCGTCCGGGACAGTCTAGCCAAAAACATTCAGTACTTC	CASVRDSLAKNIQYF
TRBJ1-5	.	TRBV11-2	.	TGTGCCAGCAGCTTAGATGGCAGTAATCAGCCCCAGCATTTT	CASSLDGSNQPQHF
TRBJ1-4	.	TRBV6-1	few	TGTGCCAGCAGTGAAGCAGGTCGGAGCACCGTAGGAAAACTGTTTTTT	CASSEAGRSTVGKLFF
TRBJ2-1	.	TRBV7-3	.	TGTGCCAGCAGCTTACTAGGGAGCTCCTACAATGAGCAGTTCTTC	CASSLLGSSYNEQFF
TRBJ1-2	.	TRBV5-6	.	TGTGCCAGCAGCTTGGGAGTGGGACACCTCTATGGCTACACCTTC	CASSLGVGHLYGYTF
TRBJ2-3	.	TRBV5-1	.	TGCGCCAGCAGTGGTGACAGCCGCACAGATACGCAGTATTTT	CASSGDSRTDTQYF
TRBJ2-7	.	TRBV19	once	TGTGCCAGTAGTCCCCGTGGGCCGGCGGAGCAGTACTTC	CASSPRGPAEQYF
TRBJ2-1	TRBD2	TRBV29-1	.	TGCAGCGCACAGAAAGCGGGAGAGCAGTTCTTC	CSAQKAGEQFF